These 28 T cell receptor beta chains were all obtained from the same sample, sequenced in a study of cytomegalovirus exposure and HLA in healthy donors. With 60 Vbeta and 13 Jbeta primers, the PCR was carried out. Generated by immunoSEQ multiplex PCR, the TCRdb table keeps only in-frame clones and is missing some. The table lists some 170,000 clones, around 76% of them singletons. The sample taken for sequencing was PBMCs. Every receptor here comes from a girl aged 10 to 17 in good health and CMV-seropositive.

This chain links TRBV6-6 with TRBJ2-2; possibly TRBD1 for D (5 bases). V dropped 2 bases and J dropped 8 bases, with 6 bases sitting between them. This CDR3 region has 12 residues. The V gene's germline CDR1 is MNHNY and CDR2 SVGAGI (reference sequence). Here the CDR3 reads CASSYGAGELFF. The DNA of the CDR3 is TGTGCCAGCAGTTACGGGGCTGGGGAGCTGTTTTTT.

This clone appeared a few times. The rearrangement links TRBV5-6 to TRBJ2-3; maybe TRBD2 (5 bases). The V and J ends lost 0 bases and 8 bases respectively, with 19 bases between them. Germline V gives CDR1 SGHDT, CDR2 YYEEEE. The CDR3 loop spans 16 amino acids. Here the CDR3 DNA reads TGTGCCAGCAGCTTGGGTGCGGGCCCCCGGGCAGGTACGCAGTATTTT. It specifies CASSLGAGPRAGTQYF.

The chain has TRBV5-8 and TRBJ2-5, with D maybe TRBD2 (6 bases). V lost 2 bases and J lost 5, with 10 bases in between. Germline loops: CDR1 SGHTS, CDR2 YDEGEE. The CDR3 extends over 13 amino acids. CDR3: CASSFGGLETQYF. CDR3 sequence (DNA): TGTGCCAGCAGCTTTGGGGGGTTGGAGACCCAGTACTTC. The full variable domain, with the rest looked up from reference TRBV5-8 and TRBJ2-5, is EAGVTQSPTHLIKTRGQQATLRCSPISGHTSVYWYQQALGLGLQFLLWYDEGEERNRGNFPPRFSGRQFPNYSSELNVNALELEDSALYLCASSFGGLETQYFGPGTRLLVL.

The chain couples TRBV2 to TRBJ2-1, with unresolved D. The CDR3 consists of 16 residues. The germline V gene encodes CDR1 SNHLY and CDR2 FYNNEI. V was shortened by 6 bases and J by 8 bases, with 23 bases between the two germline ends. This CDR3 reads CASRGRKAGRRYEQFF. In nucleotides, the CDR3 is TGTGCCAGCAGGGGTAGGAAGGCAGGCCGTAGATATGAGCAGTTCTTC.

The chain links TRBV5-1 to TRBJ1-2; TRBD1 agrees at 7 bases. Per germline, CDR1 SGHRS and CDR2 YFSETQ. V gave up 0 bases and J gave up 5 bases; unmatched junction bases: 1. The CDR3 has 13 residues. CDR3 loop: CASSLGGQYGYTF. The DNA for the CDR3 is TGCGCCAGCAGCTTGGGGGGACAGTATGGCTACACCTTC.

This sequence joins TRBV28 and TRBJ2-7; possibly TRBD2 for D (5 bases). The CDR3 length is 13 residues. Germline-derived CDR1 and CDR2 are MDHEN and SYDVKM. CDR3 loop: CGPGRGCSYEQYF. CDR3 DNA: TGTGGGCCGGGAAGAGGCTGCTCCTACGAGCAGTACTTC.

Points on this clone: Because the CDR3's place on the DNA is in doubt, the DNA is left out and the CDR3 is given as listed by TCRdb. The gene calls are TRBV15 and TRBJ2-5; TRBD1 is the table's D call, not checked against the DNA. A total of 12 residues make up the CDR3, ends included. Germline lookup yields CDR1 LNHNV and CDR2 YYDKDF (reference sequence). The chain's CDR3 is CATSWGLGSRYF.

J is TRBJ1-4 and V is TRBV28, with D unclear. V was cut by 6 bases and J by 8 bases, with 16 bases left in between. From germline, CDR1 is MDHEN and CDR2 SYDVKM. The CDR3 loop spans 14 amino acids. CDR3 protein: CASSPFRQAEKLFF. The CDR3 nucleotides are TGTGCCAGCAGCCCTTTCCGACAAGCCGAAAAACTGTTTTTT.

The V call is TRBV9, the J call TRBJ1-1; no firm D call. Germline values: CDR1 SGDLS, CDR2 YYNGEE. Trimming cost V 2 bases and J 3 bases, with 11 bases left between them. The CDR3 runs 14 residues. The CDR3 loop reads CASSVEGIDTEAFF. The DNA of the CDR3 is TGTGCCAGCAGCGTTGAGGGAATCGACACTGAAGCTTTCTTT.

The chain combines TRBV27 with TRBJ1-5, with a tentative D call TRBD1 (5 bases). The ends were cut back, 2 bases at V and 4 bases at J, with 12 bases in the middle. The length of the CDR3 is 15 residues. CDR1 is MNHEY and CDR2 is SMNVEV in the germline V gene (reference sequence). The CDR3 coding sequence is TGTGCCAGCAGTTTAGGGGGGGGAGGAAATCAGCCCCAGCATTTT. This translates into CASSLGGGGNQPQHF.

V gene TRBV4-2 combines with J gene TRBJ2-3, with a possible D match to TRBD2 (6 bases). From germline, CDR1 is LGHNA and CDR2 YNFKEQ. V lost 0 bases to trimming and J lost 2 bases, with 9 bases between them. The CDR3 consists of 15 residues. The CDR3, as DNA: TGTGCCAGCAGCCAAGAGGGGAGGTCCACAGATACGCAGTATTTT. Residues: CASSQEGRSTDTQYF.

The chain links TRBV19 to TRBJ1-1; D not resolved. Germline V gene data show CDR1 as LNHDA and CDR2 as SQIVND (reference sequence). V was cut by 0 bases and J by 1 base, with 6 bases left in between. CDR3 length: 14 amino acids. The CDR3 DNA is TGTGCCAGTAGTATAGATGGAGGGAACACTGAAGCTTTCTTT. Translated, it gives CASSIDGGNTEAFF.

The V and J genes are TRBV27 and TRBJ2-7, with 7 bases lining up with TRBD1. This CDR3 region has 13 residues. The J segment lost 0 bases and the V segment lost 4 bases, leaving 0 bases of the junction unmatched. Germline CDR1 reads MNHEY; CDR2 reads SMNVEV (reference sequence). The CDR3 DNA sequence: TGTGCCAGCAGTTCAGGGGGCTCCTACGAGCAGTACTTC. This sequence encodes CASSSGGSYEQYF.

This clone was counted only a few times. The chain recombines TRBV28 with TRBJ2-7, with TRBD1 matching 8 bases. Germline values: CDR1 MDHEN, CDR2 SYDVKM. J gave up 1 base and V 5 bases, and 10 bases lay outside the gene matches. The CDR3 is 16 residues long. The DNA of the CDR3 is TGTGCCAGCAGTACGCAACAGGACAGGGTTTCCTACGAGCAGTACTTC. Its protein product is CASSTQQDRVSYEQYF.

The chain couples TRBV5-4 to TRBJ1-1, with 9 bases identical to TRBD1. The germline V gene encodes CDR1 SGHNT and CDR2 YYREEE (reference sequence). The CDR3 loop spans 14 amino acids. Trimming cost V 5 bases and J 4 bases; bases outside gene matches: 6. The CDR3 is CASRPRTGVTEAFF. The CDR3 bases are TGTGCCAGCAGGCCCAGGACAGGGGTCACTGAAGCTTTCTTT.

This clone turned up a few times. The CDR3 region has the DNA TGTGCCAGCAGCTTAGTCTCAGGGCAAGAGACCCAGTACTTC. As protein: CASSLVSGQETQYF. J is TRBJ2-5 and V is TRBV7-9; tentatively, D is TRBD1 (5 bases). The V gene lost 1 base and the J gene lost 2 bases, with 8 bases spanning the gap. Looked up from germline, CDR1 is SEHNR and CDR2 is FQNEAQ (reference sequence). The CDR3 has 14 amino acids. The full variable domain, completed using reference TRBV7-9 and TRBJ2-5, is DTGVSQNPRHKITKRGQNVTFRCDPISEHNRLYWYRQTLGQGPEFLTYFQNEAQLEKSRLLSDRFSAERPKGSFSTLEIQRTEQGDSAMYLCASSLVSGQETQYFGPGTRLLVL.

V gene TRBV11-2 combines with J gene TRBJ2-5; D is possibly TRBD2 (7 bases). This CDR3 region has 16 residues. Trimming stripped 0 bases from V and 5 bases from J, with 16 bases between. Germline-derived CDR1 and CDR2 are SGHAT and FQNNGV. The CDR3, as DNA: TGTGCCAGCAGCTTAGACGGGGGGCGAGGTTCGGAGACCCAGTACTTC. Amino acids: CASSLDGGRGSETQYF.

The rearrangement uses TRBV27 and TRBJ2-7; 7 bases fit TRBD1. Germline CDR1 reads MNHEY; CDR2 reads SMNVEV (reference sequence). The CDR3 totals 13 residues. The ends lost 6 bases at V and 3 bases at J; junction bases unmatched: 5. CDR3 sequence: CASSHRDSYEQYF. In DNA, the CDR3 is TGTGCCAGCAGCCACCGGGACAGCTACGAGCAGTACTTC.

This clone has just one count. This rearrangement joins TRBV7-2 to TRBJ1-3; TRBD1 aligns across 8 bases. The length of the CDR3 is 16 residues. Germline CDR1 and CDR2: SGHTA and FQGNSA. Germline trimming cut 4 bases from V and 0 bases from J; bases unmatched to any gene: 5. The CDR3 bases are TGTGCCAGCAGCTATCGACAGGGGAGCTCTGGAAACACCATATATTTT. Translated, it gives CASSYRQGSSGNTIYF.

This chain joins TRBV5-1 and TRBJ1-2, with a possible D match to TRBD1 (5 bases). This CDR3 region has 16 residues. Per the germline V gene, CDR1 is SGHRS and CDR2 is YFSETQ. V was clipped by 4 bases and J by 5 bases, with 21 bases between them. CDR3 sequence: CASSPVGGVIQYGYTF. CDR3 sequence (DNA): TGCGCCAGCAGCCCGGTTGGAGGGGTAATCCAGTATGGCTACACCTTC. Filled out from reference TRBV5-1 and TRBJ1-2, the complete variable domain reads KAGVTQTPRYLIKTRGQQVTLSCSPISGHRSVSWYQQTPGQGLQFLFEYFSETQRNKGNFPGRFSGRQFSNSRSEMNVSTLELGDSALYLCASSPVGGVIQYGYTFGSGTRLTVV.

This clone occurred a few times. For the CDR3, the DNA is TGTGCCTGGAGTACCTTGAGGGCCTCTAGCGGGGGGGATAATGAGCAGTTCTTC. It encodes CAWSTLRASSGGDNEQFF. This sequence joins TRBV30 and TRBJ2-1; 12 bases match TRBD2. The CDR3 runs to 18 residues. V shed 2 bases and J 7 bases; nucleotides not matched to a gene: 15. From germline, CDR1 is GTSNPN and CDR2 SVGIG (reference sequence).

V gene TRBV11-2 combines with J gene TRBJ2-7; D remains ambiguous. The CDR3 runs to 14 residues. Trimming removed 1 base at V and 2 bases at J, with 9 bases between. The germline CDR1 and CDR2 sequences are SGHAT and FQNNGV. CDR3 in amino acids: CASSLGAPTYEQYF. The CDR3 DNA sequence: TGTGCCAGCAGCTTAGGGGCACCAACCTACGAGCAGTACTTC. Full variable domain (rest looked up from reference TRBV11-2 and TRBJ2-7): EAGVAQSPRYKIIEKRQSVAFWCNPISGHATLYWYQQILGQGPKLLIQFQNNGVVDDSQLPKDRFSAERLKGVDSTLKIQPAKLEDSAVYLCASSLGAPTYEQYFGPGTRLTVT.

The gene calls are TRBV6-5 and TRBJ2-3, with D hard to call. V was cut by 2 bases and J by 0 bases, with 9 bases left in between. Germline V gene data show CDR1 as MNHEY and CDR2 as SVGAGI. This CDR3 has 15 residues. This CDR3 is CASSYTMTSTDTQYF. The CDR3, as DNA: TGTGCCAGCAGTTACACCATGACTAGCACAGATACGCAGTATTTT.

DNA of the CDR3: TGTGCCTGGAGTGTTCCTAGCGGCAGAGATACGCAGTATTTT. This gives the protein CAWSVPSGRDTQYF. This chain connects TRBV30 to TRBJ2-3; the match to TRBD2 covers 7 bases. V gave up 0 bases and J gave up 5 bases; unmatched junction bases: 5. Germline loops: CDR1 GTSNPN, CDR2 SVGIG (reference sequence). The CDR3 contains 14 residues.

This clone was counted only a few times. This chain connects TRBV5-6 to TRBJ2-7, with D possibly matching TRBD1 (7 bases). The germline V and J ends were trimmed by 0 bases and 3 bases, with 13 bases remaining between them. Germline lookup yields CDR1 SGHDT and CDR2 YYEEEE. The CDR3 runs 15 residues. The CDR3 loop reads CASSLVARGDYEQYF. DNA of the CDR3: TGTGCCAGCAGCTTGGTGGCCAGGGGGGACTACGAGCAGTACTTC.

In its sample, this clone was seen once. This chain joins TRBV2 and TRBJ2-1, with TRBD1 as a possible D gene (6 bases). In germline, CDR1 is SNHLY, CDR2 FYNNEI. The CDR3 consists of 15 residues. The V gene lost 4 bases and the J gene lost 8 bases, with 18 bases spanning the gap. CDR3 loop: CASSGGLGAVDEQFF. DNA of the CDR3: TGTGCCAGCAGTGGGGGGCTGGGGGCCGTGGATGAGCAGTTCTTC.

The genes are TRBV4-3 and TRBJ1-4; D remains unclear. This CDR3 is 18 amino acids long. Per the germline V gene, CDR1 is LGHNA and CDR2 is YSLEER. Trimming removed 0 bases from V and 0 bases from J, with 14 bases in between. The CDR3 coding sequence is TGCGCCAGCAGCCAAGATCCCATTACAGCTGCAACTAATGAAAAACTGTTTTTT. Translation: CASSQDPITAATNEKLFF.

This clone showed up just once. The chain links TRBV7-2 to TRBJ2-7, with D perhaps matching TRBD2 (5 bases). V was shortened by 4 bases and J by 6 bases, with 13 bases between the two germline ends. Germline-derived CDR1 and CDR2 are SGHTA and FQGNSA. The CDR3 covers 13 residues. CDR3 coding DNA: TGTGCCAGCAGCTGGAGGTACGTAGGCGAGCAGTACTTC. Translating gives CASSWRYVGEQYF.